The sequence of this T cell receptor beta chain was determined in a study of blood T cell repertoires in COVID-19 (dated by TCRdb to the early 2020s). As for the study more broadly: Collaborator samples came from the United States, Italy and Spain and covered acute and convalescent phases of COVID-19. The material from the prospective study consisted of cDNA or gDNA derived from T cells, B-cell-depleted T cells, or PBMCs. The dataset comprised deeply sampled blood TCRbeta repertoires from subjects exposed to, actively infected with, or recovered from COVID-19. The repertoires were made available in a free public database intended to serve as a resource for research on the immune response to SARS-CoV-2. The samples were drawn from the first 160 participants of the ongoing ImmuneRACE study and from 950 to 1,500 subjects provided by 6 global collaborators. Sample metadata almost always included a de-identified subject ID, COVID-19 status, age in years and sex. Where available, HLA class I and class II types were obtained from metadata supplied by the sample provider rather than from assay-based typing. Study-wide conclusions, independent of this receptor: The amount of clinical and demographic metadata varied by source and participant and was provided uncurated.

From a lookup of the germline V gene, CDR1 and CDR2 are SGHDN and FVKESK. The junction carries 8 bases between V and J, which are trimmed by 7 bases and 7 bases respectively. The CDR3 measures 11 amino acids from cysteine to phenylalanine. CDR3 DNA is the only sequence kept; it has 33 bases, read in frame from the first base. Regarding this clone: Its antigen is still unknown. Base qualities are not at hand, and no much larger clone is one base apart.

Whole blood was collected in K2EDTA tubes by collaborating institutions according to the institutions' own protocols. For TCRbeta analysis, collaborators shipped samples in one of three forms: frozen whole blood, isolated PBMCs, or DNA extracted from either of those sample types. TCRbeta CDR3 regions were amplified from genomic DNA using the immunoSEQ Assay, a bias-controlled multiplex PCR. Processing in the source paper ran as follows. Within the assay, amplification of reference gene primers was used to estimate how many nucleated cells each sample contained. To quantify the absolute abundance of each unique TCRbeta CDR3 rearrangement, sequence reads were collapsed and filtered. Productive Simpson clonality was computed per sample as the square root of Simpson's diversity index over productive rearrangements. TCRdb obtained this table from immuneACCESS and retained in-frame rearrangements with V and J assigned. These tables miss some clones; where compared with another copy, unresolved V genes account for less than half of the shortfall, and the remainder is unexplained. That table supplies the V and J calls and clone size; D and trimming were determined from the DNA. The sample table shows roughly 250,000 clones, and 88% are seen once. The ten largest account for approximately 0.8% of the sample.

Sequences were obtained from peripheral blood. The rearrangement joined TRBV14 to TRBJ2-1, with no confidently assigned D gene. The source is a woman aged 30 to 39 with acute or convalescent COVID-19. CDR3 reads: CASTYYNEQFF. The DNA reads as follows: TGTGCCAGCACCTACTATAATGAGCAGTTCTTC.